This TCR beta chain derives from a study of blood T cell repertoires in COVID-19 (dated by TCRdb to 2020 to 2021). For context, the study as a whole: Samples covering the acute and convalescent phases of COVID-19 were provided by collaborators in the United States, Italy and Spain. The prospective study material was composed of cDNA or gDNA derived from T cells, B-cell-depleted T cells, or PBMCs. Deeply sampled blood TCRbeta repertoires from subjects exposed to, actively infected with, or recovered from COVID-19 were included in the dataset. The repertoires were made available in a free public database intended to serve as a resource for research on the immune response to SARS-CoV-2. Samples were obtained from the ongoing ImmuneRACE study (first 160 participants) and from 1,200 or so subjects provided by 6 global collaborators. A de-identified subject ID, COVID-19 status, age in years and sex were almost always included in the sample metadata. Where available, HLA class I and class II types were obtained from metadata supplied by the sample provider rather than from assay-based typing. Points the paper makes about the study in general: Clinical and demographic metadata were provided uncurated, with the amount varying by source and participant.

The collaborating institutions used their own protocols to collect whole blood in K2EDTA tubes. For TCRbeta analysis, collaborators shipped samples in one of three forms: frozen whole blood, isolated PBMCs, or DNA extracted from either of those sample types. TCRbeta CDR3 regions were amplified from genomic DNA by means of the immunoSEQ Assay, a bias-controlled multiplex PCR. The source study handled its data this way. Within the assay, amplification of reference gene primers was used to estimate how many nucleated cells each sample contained. To quantify the absolute abundance of each unique TCRbeta CDR3 rearrangement, sequence reads were collapsed and filtered. For each sample, productive Simpson clonality was calculated as the square root of Simpson's diversity index over productive rearrangements. As stored in TCRdb, this immuneACCESS dataset retains in-frame rearrangements with V and J assigned. A fraction of the clones does not appear; measured against another copy, unresolved V genes explain less than half of the discrepancy, and the remainder lacks a known reason. D and trimming were read from the DNA, whereas the V and J calls and clone size are those reported in that table. The sample table records 92,000 or so clones; about 87% of these occur just once. The ten largest make up about 0.51% of the sample.

Trimming removed 1 base from V and 4 bases from J, leaving 4 bases between the germline ends. CDR1 and CDR2, per the germline V gene, are SGHDN and FVKESK. The CDR3 covers 12 residues, taking in both the cysteine and the phenylalanine. The only DNA kept is the CDR3, 36 bases in frame from the first base. Only a few counts were recorded for this clone. It lacks a known antigen. Nothing much larger sits one base from this clone, and base qualities are not available. The sequenced sample was peripheral blood. The receptor's source is a man in his fifties or sixties with acute or convalescent COVID-19. The rearranged segments are TRBV14 and TRBJ1-2, with no D gene named confidently. CDR3 sequence: CASSQASYGYTF. The DNA sequence is TGTGCCAGCAGCCAAGCCAGCTATGGCTACACCTTC.